Below, 14 T cell receptor beta chains from the same sample are listed, as sequenced in a study of OX40 agonist ivuxolimab in advanced cancers. Generated by immunoSEQ multiplex PCR, the TCRdb table keeps only in-frame clones and is missing some. The sample carries approximately 120,000 clones, less than 95% recorded once. Sequencing was performed on CD4+ or CD8+ T cells sorted from blood, taken in a trial of the OX40 agonist ivuxolimab. All receptors derive from an adult with an advanced solid tumor such as melanoma, head and neck, liver or kidney cancer.

V usage is TRBV5-1 and J usage is TRBJ2-3; no definite D call. There are 12 residues in the CDR3. The germline V gene has CDR1 SGHRS and CDR2 YFSETQ. Trimming stripped 4 bases from V and 6 bases from J, with 9 bases between. In DNA form, the CDR3 reads TGCGCCAGCAGCATGCCGCCGGATACGCAGTATTTT. Protein: CASSMPPDTQYF. Looking up the rest from reference TRBV5-1 and TRBJ2-3 gives the full variable domain: KAGVTQTPRYLIKTRGQQVTLSCSPISGHRSVSWYQQTPGQGLQFLFEYFSETQRNKGNFPGRFSGRQFSNSRSEMNVSTLELGDSALYLCASSMPPDTQYFGPGTRLTVL.

The chain has TRBV5-5 and TRBJ2-7; D not resolved. Germline CDR1 and CDR2: SGHKS and YYEKEE (reference sequence). The CDR3 contains 14 residues. The V gene lost 0 bases and the J gene lost 0 bases, with 7 bases spanning the gap. The CDR3 reads CASSLGPTSYEQYF. CDR3 nucleotides: TGTGCCAGCAGCTTGGGCCCCACCTCCTACGAGCAGTACTTC.

The chain recombines TRBV18 with TRBJ2-7; a possible D gene is TRBD2 (6 bases). This CDR3 is 13 amino acids long. Trimming removed 7 bases at V and 6 bases at J, with 16 bases between. Germline V gene sequence: CDR1 KGHSH, CDR2 LQKENI. CDR3 region: CASFRDRELEQYF. The CDR3 DNA sequence: TGTGCCAGCTTCCGGGACCGGGAGCTCGAGCAGTACTTC.

The table lists this clone with a few counts. The CDR3 bases are TGTGCCAGCAGCTTAGACTGGGACAGGGCGAGGGGGAACACTGAAGCTTTCTTT. This encodes CASSLDWDRARGNTEAFF. V gene TRBV7-9 combines with J gene TRBJ1-1, with 9 bases identical to TRBD1. The CDR3 covers 18 residues. V lost 1 base to trimming and J lost 1 base; unmatched junction nucleotides: 10. Germline CDR1 and CDR2: SEHNR and FQNEAQ (reference sequence).

The chain has TRBV9 and TRBJ1-1, with D maybe TRBD1 (6 bases). Germline V lookup: CDR1 SGDLS, CDR2 YYNGEE. Trimming took 2 bases from V and 1 from J, leaving 12 bases between them. The CDR3 has 15 amino acids. The CDR3 DNA is TGTGCCAGCAGCGTCCGGACAGAAACGAACACTGAAGCTTTCTTT. Protein product: CASSVRTETNTEAFF.

CDR3 in DNA: TGTGCCAGCAGCGGGGGGGGCCTAGGAGGCGGCGAGCAGTACTTC. Its translation is CASSGGGLGGGEQYF. J is TRBJ2-5 and V is TRBV5-4, with D perhaps TRBD2 (7 bases). With the DNA end fitting TRBJ2-7 better, the J assignment may be wrong. The CDR3 length is 15 residues. The V gene's germline CDR1 is SGHNT and CDR2 YYREEE (reference sequence).

The rearrangement links TRBV10-1 to TRBJ2-7; weak D call: TRBD1 (7 bases). The CDR3 has 13 residues. Germline CDR1 WNHNN, CDR2 SYGVQD (reference sequence). Trimming shortened V by 2 bases and J by 7 bases, and 12 bases separated the two germline ends. The CDR3 is CASSEAGTAEQYF. Written as DNA, the CDR3 is TGCGCCAGCAGTGAGGCGGGGACAGCAGAGCAGTACTTC.

This chain joins TRBV12-5 and TRBJ1-3; a weak D match, TRBD1 (5 bases). The V and J ends lost 6 bases and 1 base respectively, with 16 bases between them. This CDR3 contains 16 residues. Germline loops: CDR1 LGHNT, CDR2 FRNRAP. The CDR3, as DNA: TGTGCTAGTGGACTCCCCGGGGGTAATTCTGGAAACACCATATATTTT. Translating it yields CASGLPGGNSGNTIYF.

CDR3 nucleotides: TGTGCCAGCAGCCCACGAGGCAGGGTGGACACTGAAGCTTTCTTT. Translated: CASSPRGRVDTEAFF. The gene calls are TRBV5-4 and TRBJ1-1; possibly TRBD1 for D (5 bases). The CDR3 sequence is 15 residues long. Trimming took 4 bases from V and 3 from J, leaving 16 bases between them. Germline CDR1 and CDR2: SGHNT and YYREEE (reference sequence).

CDR3 in amino acids: CAIGTGGTSGRGASYEQYF. CDR3 DNA: TGTGCCATTGGGACAGGGGGCACTAGCGGGAGAGGGGCCTCCTACGAGCAGTACTTC. The chain links TRBV10-3 to TRBJ2-7; D is perhaps TRBD1 (12 bases). The germline CDR1 and CDR2 sequences are ENHRY and SYGVKD. The CDR3 loop spans 19 amino acids. The ends were cut back, 9 bases at V and 0 bases at J, with 30 bases in the middle.

The V call is TRBV15, the J call TRBJ2-1, with 11 positions matching TRBD2. The germline gives CDR1 LNHNV, CDR2 YYDKDF (reference sequence). The CDR3 has 15 residues. With 0 bases clipped from V and 5 bases from J, the junction kept 0 bases outside the gene matches. The CDR3 loop is CATSRELAGDNEQFF. Here the CDR3 DNA reads TGTGCCACCAGCAGAGAACTAGCGGGAGACAATGAGCAGTTCTTC. Combining the CDR3 with reference TRBV15 and TRBJ2-1 gives the whole variable domain DAMVIQNPRYQVTQFGKPVTLSCSQTLNHNVMYWYQQKSSQAPKLLFHYYDKDFNNEADTPDNFQSRRPNTSFCFLDIRSPGLGDTAMYLCATSRELAGDNEQFFGPGTRLTVL.

J is TRBJ2-7 and V is TRBV11-3, with TRBD2 identical over 7 bases. Trimming took 5 bases from V and 2 from J; bases not matched to a gene: 9. The V gene's germline CDR1 is SGHNT and CDR2 YENEEA. The CDR3 totals 15 residues. Here the CDR3 DNA reads TGTGCCAGCAGCGGGGGAGGGAGCGGGACCTACGAGCAGTACTTC. Amino acid sequence: CASSGGGSGTYEQYF.

The rearrangement uses TRBV7-9 and TRBJ2-5; D tentatively reads TRBD1 or TRBD2 (5 bases each). The DNA end favors TRBJ2-7, so the J call may be wrong. The CDR3 is made up of 16 amino acids. Germline V CDR1 and CDR2: SEHNR, FQNEAQ (reference sequence). The CDR3 nucleotides are TGTGCCAGCAGCTACTACTCGGGGCCAAAGACCTACGAGCAGTACTTC. Its protein is CASSYYSGPKTYEQYF.

J is TRBJ2-3 and V is TRBV5-1; tentatively, D is TRBD2 (6 bases). The CDR3 spans 14 residues. V was trimmed by 4 bases and J by 4 bases, leaving 13 bases between them. Germline CDR1 reads SGHRS; CDR2 reads YFSETQ. CDR3 DNA: TGCGCCAGCAGCGGTGCGGAGCGGGCAGATACGCAGTATTTT. Translating it yields CASSGAERADTQYF.